The 30 T cell receptor beta chains listed next were all sequenced from one sample in a study of TIL therapy for anti-PD-1-resistant metastatic lung cancer. This was the immunoSEQ v3 assay. This table comes from immunoSEQ multiplex PCR, and its TCRdb copy is limited to in-frame clones, with some not included. The sample has under 70,000 clones, around 67% seen once. Regarding time point: pre-treatment sample, taken before nivolumab and TIL therapy. The input for sequencing was blood, taken at baseline. The receptors come from a person aged 25 to 85 with non-small cell lung cancer.

The CDR3 sequence is CASRPYTAAFGLSSYNEQFF. CDR3 coding DNA: TGCGCCAGCAGGCCTTACACAGCGGCTTTTGGTCTCAGTTCCTACAATGAGCAGTTCTTC. The chain recombines TRBV5-1 with TRBJ2-1; a weak D match, TRBD2 (5 bases). With 5 bases removed from V and 1 base from J, the gap between germline ends came to 28 bases. The CDR3 is 20 residues long. From germline, CDR1 is SGHRS and CDR2 YFSETQ.

Only one count was recorded for this clone. The gene calls are TRBV27 and TRBJ2-1; 10 bases fit TRBD1. Trimming at V came to 9 bases and at J to 7 bases, leaving 9 bases not matched to a gene. The CDR3 contains 14 residues. CDR1 MNHEY and CDR2 SMNVEV come from the germline V gene (reference sequence). The CDR3 DNA reads TGTGCCAGTGGGACGGGACAGGGGTTAAATGAGCAGTTCTTC. Translating gives CASGTGQGLNEQFF.

This rearrangement joins TRBV11-2 to TRBJ1-5, with no clear D. The germline V gene has CDR1 SGHAT and CDR2 FQNNGV. The V and J ends lost 0 bases and 10 bases respectively, with 10 bases between them. The CDR3 consists of 13 residues. The CDR3: CASSLDQAGPQHF. CDR3 nucleotide sequence: TGTGCCAGCAGCTTAGACCAGGCCGGCCCCCAGCATTTT. Combining the CDR3 with reference TRBV11-2 and TRBJ1-5 gives the whole variable domain EAGVAQSPRYKIIEKRQSVAFWCNPISGHATLYWYQQILGQGPKLLIQFQNNGVVDDSQLPKDRFSAERLKGVDSTLKIQPAKLEDSAVYLCASSLDQAGPQHFGDGTRLSIL.

The J gene is TRBJ2-7, the V gene TRBV11-2; the match to TRBD1 covers 8 bases. This CDR3 region has 14 residues. Germline lookup yields CDR1 SGHAT and CDR2 FQNNGV. Germline trimming cut 4 bases from V and 3 bases from J; bases unmatched to any gene: 5. Here the CDR3 DNA reads TGTGCCAGCAGCTACGGACAGGGCCACTACGAGCAGTACTTC. Translating it yields CASSYGQGHYEQYF.

J is TRBJ2-1 and V is TRBV7-3; TRBD2 agrees at 8 bases. V lost 5 bases, J lost 5 bases, and 8 bases stayed unmatched. The V gene's germline CDR1 is SGHTA and CDR2 FQGTGA. The CDR3 sequence is 15 residues long. The CDR3 sequence is CASSLRLASNNEQFF. Written as DNA, the CDR3 is TGTGCCAGCAGCCTTCGACTAGCGTCGAACAATGAGCAGTTCTTC.

The V gene is TRBV2, the J gene TRBJ2-1; 9 bases line up with TRBD1. V dropped 8 bases and J dropped 8; count of bases not matched to a gene: 7. The CDR3 runs 13 residues. Germline CDR1 SNHLY, CDR2 FYNNEI. The CDR3 here is CASVTGGRDEQFF. In DNA, the CDR3 is TGTGCCAGCGTTACAGGGGGCAGGGATGAGCAGTTCTTC. The variable domain in full, completed from reference TRBV2 and TRBJ2-1, reads EPEVTQTPSHQVTQMGQEVILRCVPISNHLYFYWYRQILGQKVEFLVSFYNNEISEKSEIFDDQFSVERPDGSNFTLKIRSTKLEDSAMYFCASVTGGRDEQFFGPGTRLTVL.

The rearrangement joins TRBV11-2 to TRBJ2-7; the D is unclear. In germline, CDR1 is SGHAT, CDR2 FQNNGV. This CDR3 has 12 residues. The ends were cut back, 4 bases at V and 2 bases at J, with 6 bases in the middle. The CDR3 nucleotides read TGTGCCAGCAGCTCCGCCGCCTACGAGCAGTACTTC. Protein: CASSSAAYEQYF. Full variable domain (outside the CDR3, taken from reference TRBV11-2 and TRBJ2-7): EAGVAQSPRYKIIEKRQSVAFWCNPISGHATLYWYQQILGQGPKLLIQFQNNGVVDDSQLPKDRFSAERLKGVDSTLKIQPAKLEDSAVYLCASSSAAYEQYFGPGTRLTVT.

This clone has a handful of counts. The chain uses TRBV2 and TRBJ1-6; TRBD1 is a possible D gene (5 bases). With 1 base removed from V and 9 bases from J, the gap between germline ends came to 10 bases. The CDR3 runs to 14 residues. Germline values: CDR1 SNHLY, CDR2 FYNNEI. The CDR3 DNA reads as TGTGCCAGCAGTGAAGACGGGGGAAGTTCACCCCTCCACTTT. It is translated as CASSEDGGSSPLHF.

V is TRBV5-1 and J is TRBJ2-1; TRBD2 is a possible D gene (5 bases). V was cut by 1 base and J by 7 bases, with 9 bases left in between. CDR3 length: 13 residues. Germline CDR1 is SGHRS and CDR2 is YFSETQ. Here the CDR3 reads CASSLQLGNEQFF. The CDR3 nucleotides read TGCGCCAGCAGCTTGCAACTAGGGAATGAGCAGTTCTTC.

The rearrangement links TRBV18 to TRBJ2-5; no clear D. The CDR3 covers 15 residues. Trimming left V 5 bases short and J 1 base short, with 14 bases between. CDR1 KGHSH and CDR2 LQKENI come from the germline V gene. DNA of the CDR3: TGTGCCAGCTCATCTACCGCTACCCCCCAAGAGACCCAGTACTTC. Protein product: CASSSTATPQETQYF.

This chain joins TRBV7-2 and TRBJ2-1; TRBD1 matches 9 bases. With V trimmed by 5 bases and J by 15 bases, 8 bases remained unmatched. The CDR3 sequence is 12 residues long. Germline V lookup: CDR1 SGHTA, CDR2 FQGNSA. CDR3 region: CASSTRQGGLFF. For the CDR3, the DNA is TGTGCCAGCAGCACACGACAGGGGGGACTGTTCTTC.

The genes are TRBV6-1 and TRBJ2-3, with 9 bases lining up with TRBD2. Trimming removed 2 bases from V and 0 bases from J; junction bases left unmatched: 15. The CDR3 contains 20 residues. Germline V gene lookup returns CDR1 MNHNS and CDR2 SASEGT. The CDR3 is CASSELRGPSGRRSTDTQYF. CDR3 nucleotide sequence: TGTGCCAGCAGTGAACTGCGCGGCCCAAGCGGGAGGAGGAGCACAGATACGCAGTATTTT.

V usage is TRBV2 and J usage is TRBJ2-7; weak D call: TRBD1 (5 bases). Germline lookup yields CDR1 SNHLY and CDR2 FYNNEI. V was trimmed by 4 bases and J by 1 base, leaving 11 bases between them. The CDR3 contains 14 residues. In DNA form, the CDR3 reads TGTGCCAGCAGTGTGGATAGGGGATCCTACGAGCAGTACTTC. This encodes CASSVDRGSYEQYF.

The chain uses TRBV2 and TRBJ2-3, with 8 bases lining up with TRBD2. CDR1 is SNHLY, CDR2 FYNNEI, per germline. Unmatched junction bases numbered 13, after V lost 6 bases and J lost 5 bases. CDR3 length: 16 amino acids. In nucleotides, the CDR3 is TGTGCCAGCAGCCGGGGGAGCGGGAGTTCGATAGATACGCAGTATTTT. Its protein is CASSRGSGSSIDTQYF.

The chain is built from TRBV11-3 and TRBJ2-5; possibly TRBD2 for D (6 bases). Trimming took 2 bases from V and 5 from J, leaving 9 bases between them. The V gene's germline CDR1 is SGHNT and CDR2 YENEEA. The CDR3 extends over 13 amino acids. The DNA of the CDR3 is TGTGCCAGCAGCTTACGCGGGGTGGAGACCCAGTACTTC. Its translation is CASSLRGVETQYF.

The V and J genes are TRBV29-1 and TRBJ2-3; the D gene is possibly TRBD2 (6 bases). This CDR3 spans 14 amino acids. The germline V gene encodes CDR1 SQVTM and CDR2 ANQGSEA. The V end was cut by 6 bases, the J end by 2 bases, with 15 bases between. CDR3 in amino acids: CSVGLLAFTDTQYF. CDR3 coding DNA: TGCAGCGTCGGGTTACTAGCATTCACAGATACGCAGTATTTT.

On this clone itself: Other DNA sequences from this sample encode an identical CDR3 as well. V usage is TRBV7-8 and J usage is TRBJ1-1; D uncertain. Trimming took 1 base from V and 1 from J, leaving 4 bases between them. Germline lookup yields CDR1 SGHVS and CDR2 FQNEAQ. The CDR3 extends over 13 amino acids. CDR3 sequence: CASSLEGNTEAFF. The CDR3 nucleotides read TGTGCCAGCAGCTTAGAAGGGAACACTGAAGCTTTCTTT.

This chain uses TRBV7-3 with TRBJ2-5; 8 bases line up with TRBD2. Germline V gene lookup returns CDR1 SGHTA and CDR2 FQGTGA. The CDR3 is 15 amino acids. Losses at the gene ends were 3 bases for V and 5 bases for J; bases not matched to a gene: 8. The CDR3 DNA sequence: TGTGCCAGCAGCTTTACGGGAGGGCCTAGGGAGACCCAGTACTTC. It translates to CASSFTGGPRETQYF.

The chain links TRBV7-2 to TRBJ2-7; 7 nucleotides line up with TRBD2. V trimming: 5 bases; J trimming: 3 bases; junction bases outside the gene matches: 7. CDR3 length: 14 amino acids. The germline gives CDR1 SGHTA, CDR2 FQGNSA. The CDR3 protein is CASSRTSGVYEQYF. The CDR3 DNA sequence: TGTGCCAGCAGCAGGACAAGCGGGGTCTACGAGCAGTACTTC.

The chain is built from TRBV6-6 and TRBJ1-5; D possibly corresponds to TRBD1 (6 bases). This CDR3 spans 14 amino acids. V was shortened by 4 bases and J by 5 bases, with 12 bases between the two germline ends. Germline V gene lookup returns CDR1 MNHNY and CDR2 SVGAGI (reference sequence). The chain's CDR3 is CASSFGGQDQPQHF. The CDR3, as DNA: TGTGCCAGCAGTTTTGGGGGGCAGGATCAGCCCCAGCATTTT.

The chain couples TRBV11-2 to TRBJ2-1, with a tentative D call TRBD1 (5 bases). CDR3 length equals 13 residues. Trimming cost V 4 bases and J 7 bases, with 11 bases left between them. The V gene's germline CDR1 is SGHAT and CDR2 FQNNGV. CDR3 DNA sequence: TGTGCCAGCAGCTCCCTCAGGGTGAATGAGCAGTTCTTC. It is translated as CASSSLRVNEQFF.

This clone came up a few times. The J gene is TRBJ1-4, the V gene TRBV2, with 10 nucleotides matching TRBD1. CDR1 is SNHLY, CDR2 FYNNEI, per germline. The J segment lost 8 bases and the V segment lost 7 bases, leaving 7 bases of the junction unmatched. The CDR3 is made up of 14 amino acids. As DNA, the CDR3 is TGTGCCAGCAAGTTTGGGACAGGGGTGGAAAAACTGTTTTTT. This codes for CASKFGTGVEKLFF. The full variable domain, its missing parts supplied by reference TRBV2 and TRBJ1-4, is EPEVTQTPSHQVTQMGQEVILRCVPISNHLYFYWYRQILGQKVEFLVSFYNNEISEKSEIFDDQFSVERPDGSNFTLKIRSTKLEDSAMYFCASKFGTGVEKLFFGSGTQLSVL.

This clone was observed a few times. The gene calls are TRBV28 and TRBJ1-3; D unclear. The CDR3 extends over 12 amino acids. Germline values: CDR1 MDHEN, CDR2 SYDVKM. V was pared by 3 bases and J by 4 bases, with 4 bases between. This CDR3 reads CASSFRGNTIYF. The CDR3 DNA reads TGTGCCAGCAGTTTCCGGGGAAACACCATATATTTT.

J is TRBJ2-3 and V is TRBV7-8; 8 bases are shared with TRBD1. This CDR3 is 15 amino acids long. Losses at the gene ends were 4 bases for V and 0 bases for J; bases not matched to a gene: 3. The germline CDR1 and CDR2 sequences are SGHVS and FQNEAQ. The CDR3 here is CASSSWTGSTDTQYF. The DNA of the CDR3 is TGTGCCAGCAGCTCTTGGACAGGGAGCACAGATACGCAGTATTTT.

The chain uses TRBV5-8 and TRBJ2-7; maybe TRBD2 (5 bases). V lost 4 bases, J lost 3 bases, and 14 bases lay in between. Germline V CDR1 and CDR2: SGHTS, YDEGEE. The CDR3 runs to 14 residues. CDR3 region: CASSIAWGDYEQYF. CDR3 nucleotide sequence: TGTGCCAGCAGCATCGCCTGGGGAGACTACGAGCAGTACTTC.

This chain connects TRBV7-8 to TRBJ2-2; 13 nucleotides agree with TRBD2. With V trimmed by 5 bases and J by 6 bases, 6 bases remained unmatched. The CDR3 runs to 16 residues. The V gene's germline CDR1 is SGHVS and CDR2 FQNEAQ. The CDR3 reads CASSPPGLAGSGELFF. CDR3 in DNA: TGTGCCAGCAGCCCTCCGGGACTAGCGGGGTCCGGGGAGCTGTTTTTT.

The chain combines TRBV9 with TRBJ1-1, with D uncertain. The CDR3 runs 13 residues. Germline CDR1 is SGDLS and CDR2 is YYNGEE. V was cut by 3 bases and J by 4 bases, with 10 bases left in between. In nucleotides, the CDR3 is TGTGCCAGCAGCGCTGGGTTTAGCACTGAAGCTTTCTTT. Translating gives CASSAGFSTEAFF.

This sequence joins TRBV27 and TRBJ2-5; D is possibly TRBD1 or TRBD2 (5 bases each). Germline V CDR1 and CDR2: MNHEY, SMNVEV (reference sequence). The CDR3 runs to 13 residues. Trimming took 5 bases from V and 4 from J, leaving 11 bases between them. The CDR3 DNA sequence: TGTGCCAGCAGTCCGGGGACGGCAGAGACCCAGTACTTC. This gives the protein CASSPGTAETQYF.

The chain links TRBV5-6 to TRBJ2-7, with TRBD1 matching over 7 bases. V lost 6 bases to trimming and J lost 3 bases; unmatched junction nucleotides: 0. The length of the CDR3 is 11 residues. Germline lookup yields CDR1 SGHDT and CDR2 YYEEEE. CDR3 amino acids: CASTGGYEQYF. CDR3 DNA sequence: TGTGCCAGCACAGGGGGCTACGAGCAGTACTTC.

This sequence joins TRBV11-3 and TRBJ2-4; D is ambiguous. Trimming removed 3 bases from V and 4 bases from J, with 10 bases in between. This CDR3 is 14 amino acids long. CDR1 is SGHNT, CDR2 YENEEA, per germline. For the CDR3, the DNA is TGTGCCAGCAGCTTTGGGTCCTTAAAAAACATTCAGTACTTC. It is translated as CASSFGSLKNIQYF.